The clone carrying this TCR beta chain was observed a few times. Antigen: not known. The data stem from a study of cytomegalovirus exposure and HLA in healthy donors. Study in general: Earlier, 150 million to 200 million T cells were analyzed, and about 100 million unique TCR beta sequences were found among them.

Both 60 Vbeta primers and 13 Jbeta primers went into the PCR. The protocol was immunoSEQ multiplex PCR, while the TCRdb copy is restricted to in-frame clones and leaves out a portion. The sample includes roughly 150,000 clones, 70% to 85% of them seen just once. Trimming stripped 2 bases from V and 2 bases from J, with 12 bases between. The CDR3 spans 14 residues. Germline CDR1 reads GTSNPN; CDR2 reads SVGIG (reference sequence). Study observations and caveats: In an earlier analysis, about 87% or about 30%: the productive usage of most TCR beta V segments. In a later analysis, productive TCRs from donors in an Asian-associated ancestry cluster reportedly carried fewer N-insertions than the cohort mean.

Sequencing used PBMCs. The TCR sequence derives from a woman aged 45-59 years in good health and CMV-seropositive. The chain uses TRBV30 and TRBJ1-2; D perhaps matches TRBD1 (5 bases). DNA for the CDR3: TGTGCCTGGAGTATCCCTGGGGGGAACTATGGCTACACCTTC. Amino acid sequence: CAWSIPGGNYGYTF.